This T cell receptor (beta chain) stems from a study of blood T cell repertoires in COVID-19. Germline loops: CDR1 SNHLY, CDR2 FYNNEI. This CDR3 comprises 15 residues. After removal of 3 bases from V and 3 bases from J, the junction contained 4 bases not matched to a gene. The table came from immunoSEQ multiplex PCR; TCRdb's copy has only in-frame clones and leaves some out. Seen here are about 16,000 clones, roughly 89% observed once, and the top ten hold 24%. This chain connects TRBV2 to TRBJ2-1; TRBD2 matches at 8 bases. The sequenced sample was peripheral blood. This sequence was found in a man aged 55 to 70 with acute or convalescent COVID-19. Here the CDR3 DNA reads TGTGCCAGCAGTGAGGCGGGAGGTGGCTACAATGAGCAGTTCTTC. This sequence encodes CASSEAGGGYNEQFF.